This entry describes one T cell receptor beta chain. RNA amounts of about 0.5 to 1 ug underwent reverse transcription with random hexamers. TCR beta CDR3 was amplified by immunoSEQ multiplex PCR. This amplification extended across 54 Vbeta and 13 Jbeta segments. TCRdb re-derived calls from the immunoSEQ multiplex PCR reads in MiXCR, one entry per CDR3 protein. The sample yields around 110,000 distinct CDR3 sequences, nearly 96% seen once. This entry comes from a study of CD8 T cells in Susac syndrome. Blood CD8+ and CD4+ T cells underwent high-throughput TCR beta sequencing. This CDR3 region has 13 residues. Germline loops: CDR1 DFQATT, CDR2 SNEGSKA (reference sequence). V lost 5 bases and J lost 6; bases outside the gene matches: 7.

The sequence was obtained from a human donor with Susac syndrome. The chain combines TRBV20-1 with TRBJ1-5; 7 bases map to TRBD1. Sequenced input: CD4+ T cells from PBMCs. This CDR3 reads CSALDRAGQPQHF. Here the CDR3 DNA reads TGCAGTGCTCTCGACAGGGCCGGTCAGCCCCAGCATTTT.